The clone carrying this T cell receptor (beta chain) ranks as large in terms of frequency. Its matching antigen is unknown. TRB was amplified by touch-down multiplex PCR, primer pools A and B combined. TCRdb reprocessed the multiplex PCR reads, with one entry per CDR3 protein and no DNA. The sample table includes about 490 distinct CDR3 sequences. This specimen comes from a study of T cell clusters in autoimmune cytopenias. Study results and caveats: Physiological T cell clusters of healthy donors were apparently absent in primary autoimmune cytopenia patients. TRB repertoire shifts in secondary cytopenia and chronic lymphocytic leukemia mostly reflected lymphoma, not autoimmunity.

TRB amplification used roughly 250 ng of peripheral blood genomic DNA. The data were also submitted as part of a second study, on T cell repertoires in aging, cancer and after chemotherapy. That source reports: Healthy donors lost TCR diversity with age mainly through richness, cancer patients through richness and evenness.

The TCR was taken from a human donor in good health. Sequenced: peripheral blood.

The chain's CDR3 is CASSAEYRETQYF. The V gene is TRBV27, the J gene TRBJ2-5. The CDR3 has 13 residues. Germline V gene data show CDR1 as MNHEY and CDR2 as SMNVEV (reference sequence).